This T cell receptor (beta chain) came from a study of blood T cell repertoires in COVID-19. Study in general: PBMCs, B-cell-depleted T cells, or T cells provided the cDNA or gDNA that made up the material.

Using immunoSEQ multiplex PCR, the repertoire was profiled, and TCRdb retains in-frame clones only, with some absent. The data contain 250,000 or so clones, roughly 88% of them singletons. The length of the CDR3 is 16 residues. Per the germline V gene, CDR1 is MNHEY and CDR2 is SMNVEV (reference sequence). The junction had 7 bases not matched to a gene; V was cut back by 5 bases and J by 1 base. This sequence originates from a woman younger than 45 with acute or convalescent COVID-19. Sequenced material: peripheral blood. The chain has TRBV27 and TRBJ2-2, with TRBD2 identical over 7 bases. DNA for the CDR3: TGTGCCAGCAGTCCCTCGGGGGGAGAGAACACCGGGGAGCTGTTTTTT. This codes for CASSPSGGENTGELFF.